This is a list of T cell receptor beta chains from one sample in a study of blood T cell repertoires in COVID-19. The assay was immunoSEQ multiplex PCR, and TCRdb's table has in-frame clones only and misses some. The sample consists of about 6,700 clones, around 90% of them appearing once. The sequencing sample was made of peripheral blood. The receptors originated from a human donor in a cohort sampled during active COVID-19. Both conserved end residues are part of each CDR3. The D gene is left open where the match is weak. Part of the rows lack a size; the others show once, few, many or a class for expanded clones.

j_call clone_size v_call d_call cdr3_nt cdr3_aa
TRBJ2-2 . TRBV28 . TGTGCCAGCAGATTGCTTGGGGCTCCGAACACCGGGGAGCTGTTTTTT CASRLLGAPNTGELFF
TRBJ2-1 once TRBV5-1 . TGCGCCAGCACCAAACCCGAAAGCGGCCCGTACAATGAGCAGTTCTTC CASTKPESGPYNEQFF
TRBJ1-6 . TRBV9 TRBD1 TGTGCCAGCAGCTTCACTGGGACAGGGGGCAGGGGGTCACCCCTCCACTTT CASSFTGTGGRGSPLHF
TRBJ2-2 once TRBV18 . TGTGCCAGCTCACCGCGGCACGGCCAATACGACACCGGGGAGCTGTTTTTT CASSPRHGQYDTGELFF
TRBJ2-7 . TRBV6-1 TRBD1 TGTGCCAGCAGTGACCGGGACAGTTACGAGCAGTACTTC CASSDRDSYEQYF
TRBJ1-4 . TRBV27 . TGTGCCAGCAGTTTATCGCGAGGTGAAAAACTGTTTTTT CASSLSRGEKLFF
TRBJ2-1 . TRBV24-1 TRBD1 TGTGCCACCAGTGATTTGGCAGGGGGTGAAGATGAGCAGTTCTTC CATSDLAGGEDEQFF
TRBJ2-7 . TRBV10-3 . TGTGCCATCAGTGCGCCGAGCTCCTACGAGCAGTACTTC CAISAPSSYEQYF
TRBJ2-5 . TRBV5-6 TRBD2 TGTGCCAGCAGCGTAGCGGGGCTAGCGGGAGAGACCCAGTACTTC CASSVAGLAGETQYF
TRBJ1-5 . TRBV24-1 TRBD1 TGTGCCACCAGTGAAATCTTACAGGGGTTCAATCAGCCCCAGCATTTT CATSEILQGFNQPQHF
TRBJ1-4 . TRBV6-2/TRBV6-3 TRBD1 TGTGCCAGCAGTTACTCAGGGGGCGCGGATGAAAAACTGTTTTTT CASSYSGGADEKLFF
TRBJ2-7 . TRBV24-1 . TGTGCCACCAGTGGAGCTGACGACGGGTACGAGCAGTACTTC CATSGADDGYEQYF
TRBJ2-7 . TRBV18 TRBD1 TGTGCCAGCTCACCCGGGACAGGGGGTTTCGAGCAGTACTTC CASSPGTGGFEQYF